The TCR beta chain under discussion was sequenced for a study of metastatic and nonmetastatic thyroid tumors. Study background: For malignant and benign thyroid patients, tumor or nodule tissue and blood were the sources whose repertoires were compared.

Treatment of any kind had been given to no patient before thyroid surgery. Original methodology: Differences in CDR3 between clinicopathological groups were drawn on to build a classifier intended to discriminate distant-metastatic papillary thyroid cancer patients. TCRdb re-analyzed the PCR reads through MiXCR. These V and J calls are TCRdb output, not the study's own analysis. The table includes about 45,000 clones, roughly 4% detected once. Study-wide results and caveats: A significant increase in TCR beta diversity was reportedly seen in malignant thyroid tumors relative to benign nodules, in blood and tumor.

This clone was seen repeatedly, ten times or more. Antigen unknown. The sample holds other DNA sequences that translate to the same CDR3. Sequenced input: blood. The source of this sequence is a female donor with papillary thyroid cancer or a benign thyroid nodule (not recorded which). Some clones in this sample may be carry-over from other donors' samples.

In nucleotides, the CDR3 is TGTGCCAGCAGTTTGCTAGCGGGAGAACGTTTAGAGACCCAGTACTTC. Its translation is CASSLLAGERLETQYF. J is TRBJ2-5 and V is TRBV12-3 or TRBV12-4, with 10 bases that match TRBD2. The V gene end was trimmed by 3 bases and the J gene end by 4 bases; junction bases not matched to a gene: 8. The CDR3 loop spans 16 amino acids.